This T cell receptor (beta chain) originates from a study of graft-versus-host responses after intestinal transplantation. As for the study in general: Those transplanted obtained multivisceral, liver-intestinal, or isolated intestinal grafts. Anti-thymocyte globulin induction, then tacrolimus and steroids for two to four years, went to all recipients. Study-level points and caveats: Detected in recipient marrow were GvH clones, some of which were first observed in ileum or blood. An association linked early post-transplant HvG declines with peak circulating GvH clone levels.

The data were produced by immunoSEQ multiplex PCR, yet TCRdb's version contains in-frame clones alone and is incomplete. The data contain more than 70,000 clones, roughly 92% of them singletons. Germline V gene sequence: CDR1 SGHAT, CDR2 FQNNGV. This CDR3 contains 16 residues. With 5 bases removed from V and 0 bases from J, the gap between germline ends came to 14 bases. This clone is a singleton in its sample. Its target is unknown. The clonotype was recovered from a human donor who was the organ donor for an intestinal transplant. The material sequenced was unstimulated CD8+ T cells sorted from spleen or lymph node cells, taken before transplant. The gene calls are TRBV11-2 and TRBJ1-3; no firm D call. In DNA, the CDR3 is TGTGCCAGCAGCCCGGGTCTTATGGGCTCTGGAAACACCATATATTTT. Translating gives CASSPGLMGSGNTIYF.